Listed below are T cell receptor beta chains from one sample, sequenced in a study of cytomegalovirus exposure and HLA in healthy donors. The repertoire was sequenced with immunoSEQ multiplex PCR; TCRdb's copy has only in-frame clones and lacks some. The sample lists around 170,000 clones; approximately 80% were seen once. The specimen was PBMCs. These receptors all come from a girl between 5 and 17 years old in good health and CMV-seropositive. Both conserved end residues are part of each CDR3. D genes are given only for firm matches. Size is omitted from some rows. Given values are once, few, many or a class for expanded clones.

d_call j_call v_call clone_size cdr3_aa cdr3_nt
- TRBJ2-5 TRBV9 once CASSVDGREETQYF TGTGCCAGCAGCGTAGATGGCAGGGAAGAGACCCAGTACTTC
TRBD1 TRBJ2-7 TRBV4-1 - CASSPAGTVLYEQYF TGCGCCAGCAGCCCGGCCGGGACAGTGCTTTACGAGCAGTACTTC
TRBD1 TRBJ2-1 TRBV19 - CASSSARGREQFF TGTGCCAGTAGCTCGGCCAGGGGGCGTGAGCAGTTCTTC
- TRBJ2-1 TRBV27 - CASGLSGLYNEQFF TGTGCCAGCGGTCTTAGCGGACTCTACAATGAGCAGTTCTTC
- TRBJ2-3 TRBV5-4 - CASSSQGIDTQYF TGTGCCAGCAGCTCTCAGGGGATAGATACGCAGTATTTT
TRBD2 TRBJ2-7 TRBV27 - CASSFGTSGGYEQYF TGTGCCAGCAGTTTTGGGACTAGCGGGGGATACGAGCAGTACTTC
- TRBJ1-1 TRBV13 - CASSSRGTGNTEAFF TGTGCCAGCAGCTCCCGCGGGACGGGGAACACTGAAGCTTTCTTT
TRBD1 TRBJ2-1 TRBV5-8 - CASSVRGRLGEQFF TGTGCCAGCAGCGTCAGGGGGCGCTTGGGCGAGCAGTTCTTC
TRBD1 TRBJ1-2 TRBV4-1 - CASSQTSGQDPIRYGYTF TGCGCCAGCAGCCAGACGTCGGGACAGGACCCTATCCGGTATGGCTACACCTTC
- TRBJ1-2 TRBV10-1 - CASSENRDYGYTF TGCGCCAGCAGTGAGAACCGGGACTATGGCTACACCTTC
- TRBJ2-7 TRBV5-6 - CASSLLLAQLYEQYF TGTGCCAGCAGCTTACTCCTAGCGCAGCTCTACGAGCAGTACTTC
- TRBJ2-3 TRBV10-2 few CASRQVDTQYF TGCGCCAGCAGACAGGTGGATACGCAGTATTTT